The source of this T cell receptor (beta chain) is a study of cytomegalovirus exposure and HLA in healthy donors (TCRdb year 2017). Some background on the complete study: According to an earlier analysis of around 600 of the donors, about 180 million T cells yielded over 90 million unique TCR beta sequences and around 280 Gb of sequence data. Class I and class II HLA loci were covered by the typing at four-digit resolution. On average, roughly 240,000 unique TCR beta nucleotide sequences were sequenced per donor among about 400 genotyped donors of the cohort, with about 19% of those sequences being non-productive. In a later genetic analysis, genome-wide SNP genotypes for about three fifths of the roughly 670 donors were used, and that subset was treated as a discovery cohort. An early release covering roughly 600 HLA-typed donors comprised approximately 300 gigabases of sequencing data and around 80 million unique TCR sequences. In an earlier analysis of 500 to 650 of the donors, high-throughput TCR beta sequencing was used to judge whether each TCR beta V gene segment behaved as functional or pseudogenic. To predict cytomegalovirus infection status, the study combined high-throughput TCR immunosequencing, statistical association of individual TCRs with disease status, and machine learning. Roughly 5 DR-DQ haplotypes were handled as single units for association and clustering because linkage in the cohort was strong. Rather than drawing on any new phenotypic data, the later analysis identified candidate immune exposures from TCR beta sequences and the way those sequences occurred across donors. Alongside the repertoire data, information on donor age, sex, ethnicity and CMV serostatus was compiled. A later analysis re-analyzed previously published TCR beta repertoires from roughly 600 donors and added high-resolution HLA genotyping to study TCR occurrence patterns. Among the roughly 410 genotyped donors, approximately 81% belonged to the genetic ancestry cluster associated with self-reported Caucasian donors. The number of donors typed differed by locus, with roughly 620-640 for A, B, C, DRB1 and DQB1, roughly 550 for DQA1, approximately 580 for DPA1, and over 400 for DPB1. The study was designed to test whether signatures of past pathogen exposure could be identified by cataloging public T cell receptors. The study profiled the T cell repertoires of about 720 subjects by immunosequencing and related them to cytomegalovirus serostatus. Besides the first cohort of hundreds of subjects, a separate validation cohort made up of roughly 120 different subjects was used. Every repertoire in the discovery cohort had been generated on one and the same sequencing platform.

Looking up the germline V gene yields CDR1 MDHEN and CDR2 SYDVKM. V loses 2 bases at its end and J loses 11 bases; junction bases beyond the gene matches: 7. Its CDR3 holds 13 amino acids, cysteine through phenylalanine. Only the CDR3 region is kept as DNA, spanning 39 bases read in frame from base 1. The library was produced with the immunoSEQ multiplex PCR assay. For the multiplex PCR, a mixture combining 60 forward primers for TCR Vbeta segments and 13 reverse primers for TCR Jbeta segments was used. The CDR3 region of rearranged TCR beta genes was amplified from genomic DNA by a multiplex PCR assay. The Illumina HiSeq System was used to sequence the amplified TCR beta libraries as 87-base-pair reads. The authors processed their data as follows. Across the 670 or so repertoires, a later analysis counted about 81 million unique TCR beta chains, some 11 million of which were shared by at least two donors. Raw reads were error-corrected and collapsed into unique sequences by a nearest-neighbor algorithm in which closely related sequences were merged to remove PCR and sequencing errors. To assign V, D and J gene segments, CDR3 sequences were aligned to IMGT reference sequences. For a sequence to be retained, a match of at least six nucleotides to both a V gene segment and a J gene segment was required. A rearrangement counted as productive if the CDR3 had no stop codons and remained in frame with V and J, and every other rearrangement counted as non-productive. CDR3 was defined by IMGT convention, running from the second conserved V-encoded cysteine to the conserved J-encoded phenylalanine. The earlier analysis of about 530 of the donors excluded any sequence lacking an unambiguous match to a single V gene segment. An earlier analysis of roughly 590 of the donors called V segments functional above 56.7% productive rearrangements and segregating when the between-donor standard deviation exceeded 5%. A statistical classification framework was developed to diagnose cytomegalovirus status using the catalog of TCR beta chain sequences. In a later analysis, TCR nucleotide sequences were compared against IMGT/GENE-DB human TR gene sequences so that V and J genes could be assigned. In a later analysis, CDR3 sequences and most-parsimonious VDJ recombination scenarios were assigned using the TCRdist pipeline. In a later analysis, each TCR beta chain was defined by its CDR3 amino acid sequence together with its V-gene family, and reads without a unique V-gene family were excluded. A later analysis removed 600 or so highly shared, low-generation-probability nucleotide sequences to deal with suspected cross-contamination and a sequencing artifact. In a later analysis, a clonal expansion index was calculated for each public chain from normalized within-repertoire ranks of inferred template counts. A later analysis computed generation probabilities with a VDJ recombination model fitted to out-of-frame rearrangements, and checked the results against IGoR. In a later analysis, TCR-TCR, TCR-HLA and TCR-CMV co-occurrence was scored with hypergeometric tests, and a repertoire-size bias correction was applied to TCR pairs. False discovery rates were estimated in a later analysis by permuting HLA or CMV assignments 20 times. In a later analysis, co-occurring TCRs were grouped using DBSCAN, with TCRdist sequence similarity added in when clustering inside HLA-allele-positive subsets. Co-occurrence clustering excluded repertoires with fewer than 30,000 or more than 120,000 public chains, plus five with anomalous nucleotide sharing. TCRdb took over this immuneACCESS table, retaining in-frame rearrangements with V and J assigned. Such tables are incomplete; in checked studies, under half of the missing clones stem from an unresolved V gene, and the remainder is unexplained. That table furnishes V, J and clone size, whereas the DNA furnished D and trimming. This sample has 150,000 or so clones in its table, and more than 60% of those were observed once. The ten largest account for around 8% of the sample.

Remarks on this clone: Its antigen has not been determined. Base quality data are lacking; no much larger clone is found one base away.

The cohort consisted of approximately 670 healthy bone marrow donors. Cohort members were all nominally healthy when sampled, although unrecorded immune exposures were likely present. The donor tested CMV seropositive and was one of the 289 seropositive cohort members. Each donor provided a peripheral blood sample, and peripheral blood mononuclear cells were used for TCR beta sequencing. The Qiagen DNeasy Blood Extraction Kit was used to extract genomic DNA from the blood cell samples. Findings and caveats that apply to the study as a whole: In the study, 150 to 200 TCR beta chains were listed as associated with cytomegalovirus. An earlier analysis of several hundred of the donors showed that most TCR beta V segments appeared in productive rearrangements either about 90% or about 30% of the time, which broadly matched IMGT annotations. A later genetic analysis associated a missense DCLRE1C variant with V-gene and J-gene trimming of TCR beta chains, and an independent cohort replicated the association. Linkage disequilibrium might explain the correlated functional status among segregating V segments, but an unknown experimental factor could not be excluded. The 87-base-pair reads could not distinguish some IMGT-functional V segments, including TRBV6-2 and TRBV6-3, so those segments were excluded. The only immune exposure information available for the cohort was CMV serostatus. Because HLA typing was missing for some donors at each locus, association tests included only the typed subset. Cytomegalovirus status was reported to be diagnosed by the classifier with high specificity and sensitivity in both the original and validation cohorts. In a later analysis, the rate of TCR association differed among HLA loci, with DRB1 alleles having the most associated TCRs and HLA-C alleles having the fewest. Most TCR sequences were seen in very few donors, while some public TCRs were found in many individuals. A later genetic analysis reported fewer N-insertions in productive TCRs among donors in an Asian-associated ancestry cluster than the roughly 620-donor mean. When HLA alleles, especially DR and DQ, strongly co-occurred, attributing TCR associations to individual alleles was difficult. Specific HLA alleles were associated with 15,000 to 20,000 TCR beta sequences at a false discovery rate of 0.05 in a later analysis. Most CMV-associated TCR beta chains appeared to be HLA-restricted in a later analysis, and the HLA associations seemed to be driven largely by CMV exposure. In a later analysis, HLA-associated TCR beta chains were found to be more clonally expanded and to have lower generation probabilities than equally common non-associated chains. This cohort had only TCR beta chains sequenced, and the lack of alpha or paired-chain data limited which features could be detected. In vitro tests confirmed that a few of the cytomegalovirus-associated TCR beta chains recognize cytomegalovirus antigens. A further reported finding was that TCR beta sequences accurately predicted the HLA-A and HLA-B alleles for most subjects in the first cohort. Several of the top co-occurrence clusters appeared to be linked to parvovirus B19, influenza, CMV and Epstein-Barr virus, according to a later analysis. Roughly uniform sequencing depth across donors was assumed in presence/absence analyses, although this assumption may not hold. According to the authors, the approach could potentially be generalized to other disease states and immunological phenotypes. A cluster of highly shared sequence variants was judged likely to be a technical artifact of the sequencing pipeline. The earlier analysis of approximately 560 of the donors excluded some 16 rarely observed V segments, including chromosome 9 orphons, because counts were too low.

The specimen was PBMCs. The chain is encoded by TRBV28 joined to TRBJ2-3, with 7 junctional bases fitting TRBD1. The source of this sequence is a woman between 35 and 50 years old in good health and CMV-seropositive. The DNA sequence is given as TGTGCCAGCAGTTTACCCGACAGGGTGGTGCAGTATTTT. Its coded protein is CASSLPDRVVQYF. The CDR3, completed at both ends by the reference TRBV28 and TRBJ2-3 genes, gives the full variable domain DVKVTQSSRYLVKRTGEKVFLECVQDMDHENMFWYRQDPGLGLRLIYFSYDVKMKEKGDIPEGYSVSREKKERFSLILESASTNQTSMYLCASSLPDRVVQYFGPGTRLTVL.